Listed below are T cell receptor beta chains from one sample, sequenced in a study of T cells in localized non-small cell lung cancer. TCRdb keeps only in-frame clones here, not all; method: immunoSEQ multiplex PCR. The repertoire holds fewer than 20,000 clones, with more than 65% as singletons. The input for sequencing was peripheral blood, taken before any cancer treatment. All receptors derive from a male donor older than 55 with stage I lung adenocarcinoma. Each CDR3 is given with its conserved first and last residue. Each record gives: clone size, J gene, V gene, D gene, CDR3 DNA, CDR3 protein. The D gene is left open where the match is weak. Clone size appears in some rows only: once, few, many, or a class for an expanded clone.

>.|TRBJ1-4|TRBV9|TRBD1
TGTGCCAGCAGCGTAGGGGGACAGGGGGGAGAAAAACTGTTTTTT
CASSVGGQGGEKLFF
>.|TRBJ2-7|TRBV28|.
TGTGCCAGCAGTTTGGTGCGGGGCAGCTCCTACGAGCAGTACTTT
CASSLVRGSSYEQYF
>.|TRBJ1-3|TRBV5-1|.
TGCGCCAGCAGCCTAGATGTGGGGGCTGGAAACACCATATATTTT
CASSLDVGAGNTIYF
>few|TRBJ1-4|TRBV5-1|TRBD1
TGCGCCAGCACGCATGGACAGGGCGGGGAAAAACTGTTTTTT
CASTHGQGGEKLFF
>.|TRBJ2-5|TRBV6-5|TRBD1
TGTGCCAGCAGACCCGGACAGGGGGATTACGAGCGGTACTTC
CASRPGQGDYERYF
>few|TRBJ2-3|TRBV10-3|.
TGTGCCATCAGTGACGGACCAAACCTCGGTGATACGCAGTATTTT
CAISDGPNLGDTQYF
>medium-sized|TRBJ1-2|TRBV6-5|TRBD1
TGTGCCAGCAGTAAACAGGGGGGCGCGTCCGGCTACACCTTC
CASSKQGGASGYTF
>few|TRBJ1-5|TRBV19|.
TGTGCCAGTAGTATTACAGCTTATAGCAATCAGCCCCAGCATTTT
CASSITAYSNQPQHF
>.|TRBJ2-1|TRBV6-5|TRBD2
TGTGCCAGCAGATCACTAGCGGGAGCGCAGTTCTTC
CASRSLAGAQFF
>.|TRBJ2-1|TRBV11-1|TRBD2
TGTGCCAGCAGCTTAGGGACTAGCGGGTTTTATTTCAATGAGCAGTTCTTC
CASSLGTSGFYFNEQFF
>.|TRBJ2-5|TRBV14|.
TGTGCCAGCAGCCTGGAGGACCGGGAGACCCAGTACTTC
CASSLEDRETQYF
>.|TRBJ1-1|TRBV21-1|.
TGTGCCAGCCCCGGGGGGGTCAGGACTGAAGCTTTCTTT
CASPGGVRTEAFF
>.|TRBJ1-5|TRBV18|.
TGTGCCAGCTCACCAGGGAGCAATCAGCCCCAGCATTTT
CASSPGSNQPQHF
>.|TRBJ2-1|TRBV5-1|TRBD2
TGCGCCAGCAGCTACAGCGGGAGTTCTACTATGGATGAGCAGTTCTTC
CASSYSGSSTMDEQFF
>.|TRBJ2-3|TRBV18|TRBD2
TGTGCCAGCTCGGCCGTGACTAGCGGTGTCGGCACAGATACGCAGTATTTT
CASSAVTSGVGTDTQYF
>.|TRBJ2-1|TRBV11-3|.
TGTGCCAGCAGCTTAGCCTTGACCGGTGAGCAGTTCTTC
CASSLALTGEQFF
>.|TRBJ2-5|TRBV7-3|.
TGTGCCAGCAGCCCCATGCCGAGCCAAGAGACCCAGTACTTC
CASSPMPSQETQYF
>.|TRBJ1-3|TRBV30|.
TGTGCCTGGGACCGCAACTCTGGAAACACCATATATTTT
CAWDRNSGNTIYF
>.|TRBJ2-5|TRBV28|.
TGTGCCAGCAGTAGTTTATTCTCGGGGCGAGAGACCCAGTACTTC
CASSSLFSGRETQYF
>.|TRBJ2-7|TRBV6-1|.
TGTGCCAGCAAAATCGGTAACGGTCCCTCCTACGAGCAGTACTTC
CASKIGNGPSYEQYF
>.|TRBJ1-3|TRBV10-2|.
TGCGCCACGACCCCCAGGGTTTTTGGAAACACCATATATTTT
CATTPRVFGNTIYF
>.|TRBJ2-1|TRBV7-9|TRBD2
TGTGCCAGCAGCTCCCCCGGGACTAGCGGGGGTCGCGCCTACAATGAGCAGTTCTTC
CASSSPGTSGGRAYNEQFF
>.|TRBJ2-1|TRBV5-1|.
TGCGCCAGCAGTGGCACTCTCTACAATGAGCAGTTCTTC
CASSGTLYNEQFF
>.|TRBJ2-2|TRBV7-3|TRBD2
TGTGCCAGCAGCTTCGTCGCGGGAGCGCGGAGCACCGGGGAGCTGTTTTTT
CASSFVAGARSTGELFF
>.|TRBJ1-4|TRBV19|TRBD1
TGTGCCAGCTTGAACAGGGGACGTGCTAATGAAAAACTGTTTTTT
CASLNRGRANEKLFF
>.|TRBJ2-7|TRBV4-1|.
TGCGCCAGCAGCCAAGACAGACGGTTCAGCTCCTACGAGCAGTACTTC
CASSQDRRFSSYEQYF
>once|TRBJ2-7|TRBV4-1|TRBD2
TGCGCCAGCAGCCAAGAAGGTTGGGCGGGAGTGAGCTACGAGCAGTACTTC
CASSQEGWAGVSYEQYF
>.|TRBJ2-5|TRBV10-3|TRBD2
TGTGCCATCAGTGAGTCGACGGGGACCGTAGCGGGAGACGAAGAGACCCAGTACTTC
CAISESTGTVAGDEETQYF
>.|TRBJ1-2|TRBV7-2|.
TGTGCCAGCAGTTCTCAGTTTAGGGGCTACACCTTC
CASSSQFRGYTF
>.|TRBJ2-5|TRBV11-3|.
TGTGCCAGCAGCTTAGGATTGGGCTACGGGGAGTCTGAGACCCAGTACTTC
CASSLGLGYGESETQYF
>.|TRBJ2-2|TRBV5-1|.
TGCGCCAGCAGCTTGGTTGCAAACACCGGGGAGCTGTTTTTT
CASSLVANTGELFF